This is a list of T cell receptor beta chains from one sample in a study of CD8+CD57+ T cells in acquired aplastic anemia. TCRdb called the reads again in MiXCR, with one record for every CDR3 protein. The sample contains 80,000 or so distinct CDR3 sequences, over 35% of which appear only once. Material: sorted CD4+, CD8+, or CD8+CD57+ T cells (not recorded which) from PBMCs. The receptors shown here come from a human donor in good health, serving as a control. Both conserved end residues are part of each CDR3. A D gene is named only where the DNA matches it firmly. The size entry is marked missing in some rows and otherwise reads once, few, many or a size class.

D	length	J	V	size	CDR3	DNA
-	13	TRBJ2-1	TRBV7-9	many	CASSSLTRGEQFF	TGTGCCAGCAGCTCCTTGACGAGGGGTGAGCAGTTCTTC
-	14	TRBJ2-3	TRBV10-3	many	CAISESKAADTQYF	TGTGCCATCAGTGAGTCGAAGGCCGCAGATACGCAGTATTTT
-	14	TRBJ1-2	TRBV19	-	CASSLPARRYGYTF	TGTGCCAGTTCGCTCCCCGCGCGGAGGTATGGCTACACCTTC
TRBD2	17	TRBJ2-1	TRBV2	many	CASRGSKSAGVYNEQFF	TGTGCCAGCAGGGGATCCAAGTCAGCGGGGGTTTACAATGAGCAGTTCTTC
-	12	TRBJ2-2	TRBV30	-	CAWAGLTGELFF	TGTGCCTGGGCGGGGCTCACCGGGGAGCTGTTTTTT
TRBD2	13	TRBJ2-7	TRBV7-8	many	CASSQTSGYEQYF	TGTGCCAGCAGTCAAACTAGCGGCTACGAGCAGTACTTC
-	13	TRBJ2-1	TRBV4-1	few	CASSQGMGREQFF	TGCGCCAGCAGCCAAGGCATGGGACGCGAGCAGTTCTTC
-	13	TRBJ2-4	TRBV7-9	many	CASSLGPKNIQYF	TGTGCCAGCAGCTTGGGTCCTAAAAACATTCAGTACTTC
TRBD2	15	TRBJ2-7	TRBV28	few	CASSPSAGGPHEQYF	TGTGCCAGCAGTCCTTCAGCGGGGGGGCCCCACGAGCAGTACTTC
-	15	TRBJ1-6	TRBV6-1	once	CASSKTGQNNSPLHF	TGTGCCAGCAGTAAGACCGGGCAGAATAATTCACCCCTCCACTTT
-	12	TRBJ1-6	TRBV27	-	CASRHEGSPLHF	TGTGCCAGCAGACATGAAGGGTCACCCCTCCACTTT
-	14	TRBJ1-4	TRBV5-5	-	CASSLVSTNEKLFF	TGTGCCAGCAGCTTAGTGTCAACTAATGAAAAACTGTTTTTT
TRBD1	15	TRBJ2-7	TRBV2	-	CASSEVQGASYEQYF	TGTGCCAGCAGTGAGGTACAGGGGGCCTCCTACGAGCAGTACTTC
-	13	TRBJ2-5	TRBV2	once	CASSAGTLETQYF	TGTGCCAGCAGTGCCGGGACACTTGAGACCCAGTACTTC
-	12	TRBJ2-1	TRBV13	-	CASSPQQFEQFF	TGTGCCAGCAGCCCCCAACAGTTTGAGCAGTTCTTC